One sample yielded the 15 T cell receptor beta chains listed below, sequenced in a study of response to subunit inactivated influenza vaccine. TCRdb reprocessed the RT-PCR reads via MiXCR and lists one record per CDR3 protein. Among more than 700,000 distinct CDR3 sequences listed, approximately 21% were seen once. This sample comprised PBMCs from blood, obtained 4 to 6 days after vaccination. The origin of the receptors is a man between 45 and 60 years old who received an inactivated influenza vaccine.

The V and J genes are TRBV7-2 and TRBJ2-7; 7 nucleotides align to TRBD1. V shed 2 bases and J 2 bases; nucleotides not matched to a gene: 6. The germline CDR1 and CDR2 sequences are SGHTA and FQGNSA. This CDR3 region has 15 residues. CDR3 amino acids: CASSLWGRGTYEQYF. The DNA of the CDR3 is TGTGCCAGCAGCTTATGGGGCAGGGGGACCTACGAGCAGTACTTC. The full variable domain, completed using reference TRBV7-2 and TRBJ2-7, is GAGVSQSPSNKVTEKGKDVELRCDPISGHTALYWYRQSLGQGLEFLIYFQGNSAPDKSGLPSDRFSAERTGGSVSTLTIQRTQQEDSAVYLCASSLWGRGTYEQYFGPGTRLTVT.

This chain uses TRBV5-6 with TRBJ1-1; maybe TRBD1 (6 bases). Germline V lookup: CDR1 SGHDT, CDR2 YYEEEE. The germline V and J ends were trimmed by 4 bases and 11 bases, with 18 bases remaining between them. CDR3 size: 13 residues. CDR3 loop: CASSRSRDKEAFF. CDR3 nucleotides: TGTGCCAGCAGCAGAAGCCGGGACAAGGAGGCTTTCTTT.

The chain couples TRBV9 to TRBJ2-3; 8 bases are a match to TRBD2. In germline, CDR1 is SGDLS, CDR2 YYNGEE. With 1 base clipped from V and 3 bases from J, the junction kept 4 bases outside the gene matches. The CDR3 spans 15 residues. The CDR3 nucleotides are TGTGCCAGCAGCGTATCTAGCGGGCTTACAGATACGCAGTATTTT. This sequence encodes CASSVSSGLTDTQYF.

CDR3 DNA sequence: TGTGCCAGCAGCTTAGGAAGCGGGGAGTCCTACGAGCAGTACTTC. Amino acid sequence: CASSLGSGESYEQYF. V usage is TRBV7-8 and J usage is TRBJ2-7, with TRBD2 matching 7 bases. The germline V gene encodes CDR1 SGHVS and CDR2 FQNEAQ. V shed 1 base and J 1 base; nucleotides not matched to a gene: 4. The CDR3 runs 15 residues.

This clonotype was seen at least ten times. This rearrangement joins TRBV12-3 or TRBV12-4 to TRBJ2-1; 13 bases agree with TRBD2. The V gene end was trimmed by 5 bases and the J gene end by 10 bases; junction bases not matched to a gene: 8. The CDR3 runs 15 residues. CDR3 loop: CASSTGLAGVSEQFF. The CDR3 DNA follows: TGTGCCAGCAGTACCGGACTAGCGGGAGTCAGCGAGCAGTTCTTC.

This clonotype was detected only a few times. J is TRBJ2-1 and V is TRBV27; 7 nucleotides line up with TRBD1. Looked up from germline, CDR1 is MNHEY and CDR2 is SMNVEV (reference sequence). CDR3 size: 16 residues. V shed 5 bases and J 2 bases; nucleotides not matched to a gene: 9. The CDR3 here is CASSPAQGVAYNEQFF. The CDR3 bases are TGTGCCAGCAGTCCTGCCCAGGGGGTTGCCTACAATGAGCAGTTCTTC.

This chain connects TRBV5-1 to TRBJ1-2, with TRBD1 matching over 10 bases. This CDR3 has 14 amino acids. Germline V gene data show CDR1 as SGHRS and CDR2 as YFSETQ. The V gene end was trimmed by 4 bases and the J gene end by 6 bases; junction bases not matched to a gene: 6. In DNA form, the CDR3 reads TGCGCCAGCAGCGCTATCGGGACAGGGGATGGCTACACCTTC. Encoded protein: CASSAIGTGDGYTF. The full variable domain, with the rest looked up from reference TRBV5-1 and TRBJ1-2, is KAGVTQTPRYLIKTRGQQVTLSCSPISGHRSVSWYQQTPGQGLQFLFEYFSETQRNKGNFPGRFSGRQFSNSRSEMNVSTLELGDSALYLCASSAIGTGDGYTFGSGTRLTVV.

This clonotype was counted a few times. The chain joins TRBV7-9 to TRBJ1-1; D is unresolved. Per germline, CDR1 SEHNR and CDR2 FQNEAQ (reference sequence). The CDR3 consists of 15 residues. The V gene lost 1 base and the J gene lost 1 base, with 10 bases spanning the gap. CDR3 sequence reads: CASSLEGTKNTEAFF. CDR3 nucleotides: TGTGCCAGCAGCTTAGAGGGAACAAAGAACACTGAAGCTTTCTTT.

This clonotype is deemed medium-sized. This chain joins TRBV29-1 and TRBJ2-1; 7 bases line up with TRBD2. This CDR3 is built from 16 residues. CDR1 and CDR2 from the germline V gene are SQVTM and ANQGSEA. J lost 2 bases, V lost 2 bases, and 9 bases had no gene match. The CDR3: CSVEQAGVGTYNEQFF. The CDR3 region has the DNA TGCAGCGTTGAACAGGCGGGAGTGGGGACCTACAATGAGCAGTTCTTC.

This clonotype was seen a handful of times. The rearrangement uses TRBV20-1 and TRBJ2-1, with 11 nucleotides matching TRBD1. V was pared by 0 bases and J by 4 bases, with 2 bases of the junction left unmatched. Germline values: CDR1 DFQATT, CDR2 SNEGSKA (reference sequence). This CDR3 is 15 amino acids long. DNA of the CDR3: TGCAGTGCTAGAGAAGGGACAGGGGGTTACAATGAGCAGTTCTTC. It specifies CSAREGTGGYNEQFF.

This clonotype has only one observation. Germline is not matched at one junction end, which may reflect a read error. The rearrangement uses TRBV20-1 and TRBJ2-7; D unclear. The CDR3 contains 11 residues. Germline V gene lookup returns CDR1 DFQATT and CDR2 SNEGSKA (reference sequence). CDR3 region: CGASLLYEQYF. The CDR3 nucleotides read TGCGGTGCTAGTCTTTTATACGAGCAGTACTTC.

V and J are TRBV10-3 and TRBJ2-7, with 8 bases that match TRBD1. This CDR3 has 13 amino acids. V lost 8 bases to trimming and J lost 1 base; unmatched junction nucleotides: 4. The V gene's germline CDR1 is ENHRY and CDR2 SYGVKD. CDR3 sequence: CAISGQESYEQYF. The DNA for the CDR3 is TGTGCCATCTCGGGACAGGAGTCCTACGAGCAGTACTTC.

The rearrangement links TRBV4-3 to TRBJ2-7, with no clear D. With 4 bases removed from V and 0 bases from J, the gap between germline ends came to 10 bases. There are 14 residues in the CDR3. Germline CDR1 is LGHNA and CDR2 is YSLEER. This CDR3 is CASSPALGSYEQYF. The CDR3 bases are TGCGCCAGCAGCCCCGCCTTGGGCTCCTACGAGCAGTACTTC.

In this sample, this clonotype turned up a few times. This sequence joins TRBV24-1 and TRBJ2-1; possibly TRBD1 for D (5 bases). V was pared by 2 bases and J by 1 base, with 11 bases between. The CDR3 length is 16 residues. The germline gives CDR1 KGHDR, CDR2 SFDVKD. The CDR3 here is CATSDSTGRSYNEQFF. DNA of the CDR3: TGTGCCACCAGTGATTCAACAGGCCGGTCCTACAATGAGCAGTTCTTC.

This clonotype was seen a few times. The genes are TRBV14 and TRBJ2-7, with 9 bases lining up with TRBD2. With V trimmed by 5 bases and J by 3 bases, 14 bases remained unmatched. Germline CDR1 is SGHDN and CDR2 is FVKESK. The length of the CDR3 is 17 residues. In nucleotides, the CDR3 is TGTGCCAGCAGCAAGACAGTCGGGCTAGCGGGACTCTACGAGCAGTACTTC. It encodes CASSKTVGLAGLYEQYF.